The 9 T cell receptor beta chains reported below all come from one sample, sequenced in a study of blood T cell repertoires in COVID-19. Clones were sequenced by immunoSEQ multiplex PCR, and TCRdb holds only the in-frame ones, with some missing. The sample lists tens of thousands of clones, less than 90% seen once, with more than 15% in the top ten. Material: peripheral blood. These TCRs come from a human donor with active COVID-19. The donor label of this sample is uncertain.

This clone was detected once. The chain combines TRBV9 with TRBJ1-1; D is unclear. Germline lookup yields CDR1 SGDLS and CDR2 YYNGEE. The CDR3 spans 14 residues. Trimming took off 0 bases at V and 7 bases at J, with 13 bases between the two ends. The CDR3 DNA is TGTGCCAGCAGCGTAGCCCCCAGGCTTCTTGAAGCTTTCTTT. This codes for CASSVAPRLLEAFF.

The CDR3 nucleotides read TGTGCCAGCAGCTTGATGGGACTAGCGGGGAAAGAGACCCAGTACTTC. Encoded protein: CASSLMGLAGKETQYF. The chain recombines TRBV5-8 with TRBJ2-5, with 13 positions matching TRBD2. This CDR3 region has 16 residues. Germline CDR1 reads SGHTS; CDR2 reads YDEGEE. V lost 1 base, J lost 3 bases, and 3 bases stayed unmatched.

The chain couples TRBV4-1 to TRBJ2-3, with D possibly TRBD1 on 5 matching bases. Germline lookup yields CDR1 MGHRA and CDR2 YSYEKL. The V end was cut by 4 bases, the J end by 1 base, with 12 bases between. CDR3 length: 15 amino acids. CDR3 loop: CASSPGLGRTDTQYF. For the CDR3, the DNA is TGCGCCAGCAGCCCGGGTTTGGGGCGCACAGATACGCAGTATTTT.

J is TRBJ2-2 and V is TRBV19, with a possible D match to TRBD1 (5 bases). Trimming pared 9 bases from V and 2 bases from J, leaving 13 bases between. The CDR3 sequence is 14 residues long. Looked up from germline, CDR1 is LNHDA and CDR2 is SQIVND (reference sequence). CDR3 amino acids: CASMAGINTGELFF. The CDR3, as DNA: TGTGCCAGCATGGCAGGGATTAACACCGGGGAGCTGTTTTTT.

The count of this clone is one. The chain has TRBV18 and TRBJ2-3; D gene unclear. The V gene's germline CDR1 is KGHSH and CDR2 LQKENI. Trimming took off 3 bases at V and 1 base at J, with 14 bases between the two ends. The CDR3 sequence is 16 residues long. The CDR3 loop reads CASSPSRVSGTDTQYF. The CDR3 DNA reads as TGTGCCAGCTCACCCTCCCGGGTGTCAGGCACAGATACGCAGTATTTT.

CDR3 sequence reads: CASSASGGFEQYF. The CDR3 DNA reads TGTGCCAGCAGCGCCTCGGGGGGATTCGAGCAGTACTTC. The gene calls are TRBV9 and TRBJ2-7; 7 bases are a match to TRBD2. The CDR3 has 13 residues. V was clipped by 3 bases and J by 6 bases; unmatched bases: 6. Per the germline V gene, CDR1 is SGDLS and CDR2 is YYNGEE.

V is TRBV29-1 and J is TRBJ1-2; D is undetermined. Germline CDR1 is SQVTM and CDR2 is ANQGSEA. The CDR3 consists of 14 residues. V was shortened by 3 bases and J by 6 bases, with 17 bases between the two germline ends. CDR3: CSVEPLGGEDGYTF. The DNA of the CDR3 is TGCAGCGTTGAGCCCCTGGGAGGAGAGGATGGCTACACCTTC. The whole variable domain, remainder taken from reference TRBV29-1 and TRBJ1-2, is SAVISQKPSRDICQRGTSLTIQCQVDSQVTMMFWYRQQPGQSLTLIATANQGSEATYESGFVIDKFPISRPNLTFSTLTVSNMSPEDSSIYLCSVEPLGGEDGYTFGSGTRLTVV.

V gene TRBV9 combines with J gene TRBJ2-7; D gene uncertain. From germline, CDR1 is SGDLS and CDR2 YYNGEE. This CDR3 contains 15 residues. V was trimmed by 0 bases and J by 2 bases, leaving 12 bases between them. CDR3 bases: TGTGCCAGCAGCGTAGGTGGCGTTCGGGCCTACGAGCAGTACTTC. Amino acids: CASSVGGVRAYEQYF.

In nucleotides, the CDR3 is TGTGCCAGCAGCTTACGGGGGGGCATCGCCAAAAACATTCAGTACTTC. Its protein product is CASSLRGGIAKNIQYF. V and J are TRBV5-4 and TRBJ2-4; 8 bases map to TRBD2. CDR3 length: 16 residues. V gave up 2 bases and J gave up 1 base; unmatched junction bases: 5. Germline-derived CDR1 and CDR2 are SGHNT and YYREEE (reference sequence).